Presented here are 30 T cell receptor beta chains from one specimen sequenced in a study of blood T cell repertoires in COVID-19. Sequencing used immunoSEQ multiplex PCR; TCRdb keeps in-frame clones, though not all of them. The sample contains 200,000 to 250,000 clones, 70% to 90% of which appear only once. Material for sequencing was peripheral blood. The receptors were gathered from a woman in her fifties or sixties with COVID-19, enrolled during active disease.

The rearrangement joins TRBV7-6 to TRBJ1-1, with TRBD1 matching 7 bases. Looked up from germline, CDR1 is SGHVS and CDR2 is FNYEAQ. The CDR3 has 15 residues. J was trimmed by 9 bases and V by 4 bases; bases with no gene match: 14. The CDR3 reads CASSYEIDRASQAFF. CDR3 bases: TGTGCCAGCAGCTATGAAATCGACAGGGCCTCCCAAGCTTTCTTT.

This clone has only a few counts. The rearrangement joins TRBV13 to TRBJ1-5; 9 bases are shared with TRBD1. CDR1 is PRHDT and CDR2 is FYEKMQ in the germline V gene (reference sequence). The length of the CDR3 is 15 residues. The J segment lost 7 bases and the V segment lost 0 bases, leaving 4 bases of the junction unmatched. For the CDR3, the DNA is TGTGCCAGCAGCTTAGGAGGGACAGGGCGCCAGCCCCAGCATTTT. Encoded protein: CASSLGGTGRQPQHF.

V gene TRBV5-1 combines with J gene TRBJ2-3; TRBD2 matches at 7 bases. Germline-derived CDR1 and CDR2 are SGHRS and YFSETQ. Trimming removed 4 bases from V and 1 base from J; junction bases left unmatched: 9. The CDR3 has 16 amino acids. The CDR3 region is CASSPPGGRGTDTQYF. The CDR3 coding sequence is TGCGCCAGCAGCCCTCCCGGAGGGAGGGGCACAGATACGCAGTATTTT.

This chain connects TRBV5-1 to TRBJ2-7; D ambiguous. V lost 1 base and J lost 3, with 8 bases in between. Germline V gene lookup returns CDR1 SGHRS and CDR2 YFSETQ. The CDR3 consists of 13 residues. The CDR3 protein is CASSLLSFYEQYF. In DNA, the CDR3 is TGCGCCAGCAGCTTGCTATCGTTCTACGAGCAGTACTTC.

The rearrangement joins TRBV12-3 or TRBV12-4 to TRBJ2-7, with unresolved D. CDR3 length equals 12 residues. V was cut by 5 bases and J by 7 bases, with 12 bases left in between. CDR3 DNA sequence: TGTGCCAGCAGTGGCGGAGCATTAGAGCAGTACTTC. It is translated as CASSGGALEQYF.

This sequence joins TRBV14 and TRBJ2-2; TRBD2 matches at 12 bases. Germline V gene sequence: CDR1 SGHDN, CDR2 FVKESK. This CDR3 contains 18 residues. The V segment lost 3 bases and the J segment 1 base; nucleotides outside the gene matches: 6. The CDR3 loop reads CASSHPGLAGMNTGELFF. The CDR3, as DNA: TGTGCCAGCAGCCACCCCGGACTAGCGGGGATGAACACCGGGGAGCTGTTTTTT.

CDR3 nucleotides: TGTGCCAGCTCACCTGGTGTAGGCACAGATACGCAGTATTTT. Translating gives CASSPGVGTDTQYF. The rearrangement links TRBV18 to TRBJ2-3; no firm D call. The CDR3 totals 14 residues. Trimming left V 3 bases short and J 1 base short, with 8 bases between. The germline V gene encodes CDR1 KGHSH and CDR2 LQKENI.

The chain recombines TRBV20-1 with TRBJ2-7; 9 positions agree with TRBD2. The V and J ends lost 3 bases and 2 bases, in that order; junction bases with no gene match: 11. The CDR3 is 16 amino acids. Germline V lookup: CDR1 DFQATT, CDR2 SNEGSKA (reference sequence). CDR3 protein: CSASERGASVAYEQYF. In DNA form, the CDR3 reads TGCAGTGCTAGTGAGCGGGGGGCGTCCGTGGCCTACGAGCAGTACTTC.

V gene TRBV15 combines with J gene TRBJ1-2, with 7 bases aligning to TRBD1. CDR1 and CDR2 from the germline V gene are LNHNV and YYDKDF (reference sequence). V trimming: 3 bases; J trimming: 8 bases; junction bases outside the gene matches: 6. The CDR3 has 13 amino acids. CDR3 in DNA: TGTGCCACCAGCAGCCGGACAGGTACCGGCTACACCTTC. It encodes CATSSRTGTGYTF. Looking up the rest from reference TRBV15 and TRBJ1-2 gives the full variable domain: DAMVIQNPRYQVTQFGKPVTLSCSQTLNHNVMYWYQQKSSQAPKLLFHYYDKDFNNEADTPDNFQSRRPNTSFCFLDIRSPGLGDTAMYLCATSSRTGTGYTFGSGTRLTVV.

The V call is TRBV5-8, the J call TRBJ2-7; D unclear. V lost 4 bases and J lost 5, with 13 bases in between. The CDR3 is 13 residues long. The V gene's germline CDR1 is SGHTS and CDR2 YDEGEE. The CDR3 protein is CASSPYPIHEQYF. The CDR3 DNA reads as TGTGCCAGCAGCCCCTACCCCATCCACGAGCAGTACTTC.

This clone has a single count. This chain joins TRBV5-1 and TRBJ2-7; D unresolved. Per germline, CDR1 SGHRS and CDR2 YFSETQ. This CDR3 has 16 amino acids. V gave up 3 bases and J gave up 0 bases, with 16 bases separating them. The CDR3 loop reads CASSSPPPVASYEQYV. CDR3 DNA sequence: TGCGCCAGCAGCTCCCCGCCGCCAGTCGCCTCCTACGAGCAGTACGTC.

The chain joins TRBV19 to TRBJ2-5, with 9 bases identical to TRBD1. Germline CDR1 is LNHDA and CDR2 is SQIVND (reference sequence). The CDR3 loop spans 15 amino acids. Trimming at V came to 4 bases and at J to 2 bases, leaving 5 bases not matched to a gene. The DNA of the CDR3 is TGTGCCAGTAGTACCGGGACAGGGAGGCAAGAGACCCAGTACTTC. This sequence encodes CASSTGTGRQETQYF.

The V and J genes are TRBV11-2 and TRBJ2-1; 7 nucleotides match TRBD2. Per germline, CDR1 SGHAT and CDR2 FQNNGV. The CDR3 has 14 amino acids. With 6 bases clipped from V and 5 bases from J, the junction kept 7 bases outside the gene matches. Here the CDR3 reads CASRSSGDNNEQFF. Written as DNA, the CDR3 is TGTGCCAGCAGATCAAGCGGGGATAACAATGAGCAGTTCTTC.

The chain couples TRBV14 to TRBJ1-1; D possibly corresponds to TRBD1 (5 bases). CDR3 length: 16 amino acids. The germline CDR1 and CDR2 sequences are SGHDN and FVKESK. V lost 3 bases and J lost 1, with 15 bases in between. The CDR3 bases are TGTGCCAGCAGCCATAGGGGAGGGATGGGGAACACTGAAGCTTTCTTT. Its protein is CASSHRGGMGNTEAFF. Filled out from reference TRBV14 and TRBJ1-1, the complete variable domain reads EAGVTQFPSHSVIEKGQTVTLRCDPISGHDNLYWYRRVMGKEIKFLLHFVKESKQDESGMPNNRFLAERTGGTYSTLKVQPAELEDSGVYFCASSHRGGMGNTEAFFGQGTRLTVV.

This chain uses TRBV7-2 with TRBJ2-5; D may be TRBD2 (6 bases). V lost 1 base and J 2 bases, leaving 14 bases between the germline ends. CDR3 length: 16 residues. The germline V gene has CDR1 SGHTA and CDR2 FQGNSA. Here the CDR3 DNA reads TGTGCCAGCAGCTTAGGTGGCGGGGTGGGGCAAGAGACCCAGTACTTC. It is translated as CASSLGGGVGQETQYF.

The chain is built from TRBV11-2 and TRBJ2-5, with D possibly matching TRBD1 (6 bases). In germline, CDR1 is SGHAT, CDR2 FQNNGV. Deletions cut 2 bases from V and 3 bases from J, with 7 bases between. The CDR3 extends over 13 amino acids. DNA for the CDR3: TGTGCCAGCAGCTTAAGGGGGAAAGAGACCCAGTACTTC. Protein sequence: CASSLRGKETQYF. The whole variable domain, filled in from reference TRBV11-2 and TRBJ2-5, reads EAGVAQSPRYKIIEKRQSVAFWCNPISGHATLYWYQQILGQGPKLLIQFQNNGVVDDSQLPKDRFSAERLKGVDSTLKIQPAKLEDSAVYLCASSLRGKETQYFGPGTRLLVL.

The chain couples TRBV18 to TRBJ2-1, with 9 bases lining up with TRBD1. J gave up 8 bases and V 2 bases, and 7 bases lay outside the gene matches. CDR1 is KGHSH, CDR2 LQKENI, per germline. The CDR3 is 15 amino acids. The CDR3 DNA follows: TGTGCCAGCTCACCAGGGACAGGGTTCCTGGATGAGCAGTTCTTC. Protein: CASSPGTGFLDEQFF.

This clone was detected once. This chain's CDR3 is CASSLRQGTSYEQYV. DNA of the CDR3: TGTGCCAGCAGCTTAAGACAGGGGACCTCCTACGAGCAGTACGTC. This rearrangement joins TRBV13 to TRBJ2-7, with 8 bases identical to TRBD1. Germline V gene data show CDR1 as PRHDT and CDR2 as FYEKMQ (reference sequence). This CDR3 spans 15 amino acids. V lost 2 bases, J lost 0 bases, and 3 bases stayed unmatched.

The rearrangement links TRBV18 to TRBJ1-2; D gene ambiguous. The V and J ends lost 1 base and 5 bases respectively, with 14 bases between them. CDR1 is KGHSH, CDR2 LQKENI, per germline. The CDR3 contains 15 residues. CDR3 nucleotides: TGTGCCAGCTCACCACAGAACTACCTTTCATATGGCTACACCTTC. This gives the protein CASSPQNYLSYGYTF.

A single count supports this clone. The J gene is TRBJ2-1, the V gene TRBV5-1; 16 bases are shared with TRBD2. The CDR3 extends over 21 amino acids. Trimming removed 3 bases from V and 6 bases from J; junction bases left unmatched: 18. Germline CDR1 SGHRS, CDR2 YFSETQ. CDR3 in amino acids: CASSWTASGLAGGRVSNEQFF. In nucleotides, the CDR3 is TGCGCCAGCAGCTGGACCGCCTCGGGACTAGCGGGGGGGCGGGTGAGCAATGAGCAGTTCTTC.

The chain employs TRBV19 and TRBJ2-2; no firm D call. This CDR3 has 14 amino acids. The ends were cut back, 7 bases at V and 3 bases at J, with 12 bases in the middle. The germline V gene encodes CDR1 LNHDA and CDR2 SQIVND (reference sequence). The CDR3 here is CASTYTRYTGELFF. DNA of the CDR3: TGTGCCAGTACTTATACGAGGTACACCGGGGAGCTGTTTTTT.

V usage is TRBV6-5 and J usage is TRBJ1-1; 7 positions agree with TRBD1. This CDR3 is 14 amino acids long. CDR1 is MNHEY, CDR2 SVGAGI, per germline. The V and J ends lost 7 bases and 4 bases, in that order; junction bases with no gene match: 9. The CDR3 bases are TGTGCCAGCACCAAGACAGGGCTCAGCACTGAAGCTTTCTTT. Its protein is CASTKTGLSTEAFF.

This chain links TRBV19 with TRBJ1-3; tentatively, D is TRBD1 (5 bases). Germline CDR1 and CDR2: LNHDA and SQIVND (reference sequence). The ends were cut back, 0 bases at V and 4 bases at J, with 19 bases in the middle. The CDR3 is made up of 18 amino acids. CDR3: CASSIDQSGGDGGNTIYF. CDR3 bases: TGTGCCAGTAGTATAGATCAGTCGGGGGGTGATGGGGGAAACACCATATATTTT.

The genes are TRBV19 and TRBJ2-4, with a weak D call TRBD2 (5 bases). The germline V and J ends were trimmed by 5 bases and 0 bases, with 23 bases remaining between them. This CDR3 has 19 residues. From germline, CDR1 is LNHDA and CDR2 SQIVND (reference sequence). CDR3 sequence reads: CASSPDLAGDHIAKNIQYF. CDR3 coding DNA: TGTGCCAGTAGTCCCGACTTGGCGGGCGATCATATAGCCAAAAACATTCAGTACTTC. The full variable domain, in which reference TRBV19 and TRBJ2-4 provide the parts outside the CDR3, is DGGITQSPKYLFRKEGQNVTLSCEQNLNHDAMYWYRQDPGQGLRLIYYSQIVNDFQKGDIAEGYSVSREKKESFPLTVTSAQKNPTAFYLCASSPDLAGDHIAKNIQYFGAGTRLSVL.

The chain links TRBV7-2 to TRBJ2-3; no reliable D call. Germline CDR1 is SGHTA and CDR2 is FQGNSA. The length of the CDR3 is 14 residues. V was clipped by 4 bases and J by 0 bases, with 8 bases between them. The CDR3 spells CASSSHFSTDTQYF. CDR3 coding DNA: TGTGCCAGCAGCTCCCACTTTAGCACAGATACGCAGTATTTT.

This rearrangement joins TRBV13 to TRBJ2-5, with 7 bases identical to TRBD1. This CDR3 spans 15 amino acids. Germline-derived CDR1 and CDR2 are PRHDT and FYEKMQ (reference sequence). Trimming removed 0 bases from V and 5 bases from J; junction bases left unmatched: 6. CDR3 bases: TGTGCCAGCAGCTTAGGCCTCAGGGGGAAGGAGACCCAGTACTTC. Its translation: CASSLGLRGKETQYF.

This chain's CDR3 is CASRETAGVGYTF. CDR3 coding DNA: TGTGCCAGCAGGGAGACAGCAGGGGTCGGCTACACCTTC. V usage is TRBV27 and J usage is TRBJ1-2; weak D call: TRBD1 (6 bases). Germline V CDR1 and CDR2: MNHEY, SMNVEV (reference sequence). V lost 6 bases and J 8 bases, leaving 16 bases between the germline ends. The CDR3 totals 13 residues.

The chain employs TRBV5-1 and TRBJ2-1; D is possibly TRBD1 (5 bases). This CDR3 has 13 residues. Germline V gene lookup returns CDR1 SGHRS and CDR2 YFSETQ. Trimming pared 5 bases from V and 8 bases from J, leaving 14 bases between. CDR3 sequence reads: CASRTGLMDEQFF. CDR3 DNA: TGCGCCAGCAGAACAGGCCTTATGGATGAGCAGTTCTTC.

V gene TRBV3-1 (or the pseudogene TRBV3-2) combines with J gene TRBJ2-1, with 10 bases that match TRBD1. This CDR3 has 16 amino acids. Germline trimming cut 4 bases from V and 7 bases from J; bases unmatched to any gene: 10. Germline CDR1 and CDR2: LGHDT and YNNKEL (reference sequence). CDR3 sequence reads: CASSPRDRGLTNEQFF. The CDR3 DNA follows: TGTGCCAGCAGCCCACGGGACAGGGGCCTTACGAATGAGCAGTTCTTC.

The chain joins TRBV5-1 to TRBJ1-4; no firm D call. Trimming removed 4 bases at V and 7 bases at J, with 14 bases between. This CDR3 contains 14 residues. Germline V lookup: CDR1 SGHRS, CDR2 YFSETQ. The DNA for the CDR3 is TGCGCCAGCAGCCGTGTAGCGGGCTCTGAAAAACTGTTTTTT. Protein product: CASSRVAGSEKLFF.